This T cell receptor (beta chain) was sequenced for a study of identical twins. V was cut by 7 bases and J by 5 bases, with 11 bases left in between. Germline V CDR1 and CDR2: ENHRY, SYGVKD. The CDR3 consists of 13 residues. Carrying unique molecular identifiers, the cDNA also gained a universal primer site through template switching. TCRdb processed the 5' RACE reads anew with MiXCR; each CDR3 protein has one entry. This sample carries roughly 500,000 distinct CDR3 sequences, approximately 22% of them seen once, and the ten largest clones take under 0.95%. The study, taken as a whole, reports: Within twin pairs, the out-of-frame alpha sequences they shared showed excess low generation probability.

Points on this clonotype: Its antigen is as yet unknown.

This sample also appeared in a second study, on T cells expressing NK-cell markers.

Sequencing was carried out using CD4+ T cells sorted from blood. This chain links TRBV10-3 with TRBJ2-2; D is perhaps TRBD1 (5 bases). The TCR was taken from a woman aged 18-35 years in good health. CDR3 region: CAIILDNTGELFF. Here the CDR3 DNA reads TGTGCCATCATCTTGGACAATACCGGGGAGCTGTTTTTT.